A selection of T cell receptor beta chains follows, all from one sample in a study of cytomegalovirus exposure and HLA in healthy donors. Assay: immunoSEQ multiplex PCR; the TCRdb copy retains only in-frame clones and omits some. The sample consists of 150,000 to 200,000 clones, roughly 88% of them appearing once. Material for sequencing was PBMCs. Every receptor here comes from a woman younger than 35 in good health and CMV-seronegative. CDR3s include the opening cysteine and the closing phenylalanine or tryptophan. A D gene is named only where the DNA matches it firmly. Clone size is not always given. Where it is, it says once, few, many or a class for expanded clones.

d_call	v_call	j_call	clone_size	cdr3_aa	cdr3_nt
TRBD1	TRBV5-1	TRBJ1-4	NA	CASSLAGTGGTNEKLFF	TGCGCCAGCAGCTTAGCCGGGACAGGTGGGACTAATGAAAAACTGTTTTTT
TRBD2	TRBV5-1	TRBJ2-1	once	CASSLGLAGSFEQFF	TGCGCCAGCAGCTTGGGTCTAGCGGGATCATTTGAGCAGTTCTTC
NA	TRBV7-9	TRBJ2-1	NA	CASSFSYNEQFF	TGTGCCAGCAGCTTCTCGTACAATGAGCAGTTCTTC
TRBD2	TRBV5-1	TRBJ2-3	NA	CASSAGTKVPDTQYF	TGCGCCAGCAGCGCCGGGACTAAGGTCCCAGATACGCAGTATTTT
TRBD1	TRBV6-5	TRBJ1-1	NA	CASTLGTGLTSEAFF	TGTGCCAGCACCCTGGGGACAGGACTGACTTCCGAAGCTTTCTTT
NA	TRBV10-2	TRBJ2-7	NA	CASSESLLARHYEQYF	TGCGCCAGCAGTGAGTCCCTCCTAGCGCGGCACTACGAGCAGTACTTC
NA	TRBV6-5	TRBJ2-5	NA	CATQGGVGETQYF	TGTGCCACTCAGGGCGGGGTGGGTGAGACCCAGTACTTC
TRBD1	TRBV9	TRBJ1-4	NA	CASSVAAGGGEKLFF	TGTGCCAGCAGCGTAGCGGCAGGGGGCGGTGAAAAACTGTTTTTT
NA	TRBV11-2	TRBJ2-6	NA	CASRRLLTDRSGANVLTF	TGTGCCAGCAGGCGGTTGTTGACCGACCGCTCTGGGGCCAACGTCCTGACTTTC
NA	TRBV19	TRBJ2-1	NA	CATGWPGEHNEQFF	TGTGCCACGGGCTGGCCAGGGGAGCACAATGAGCAGTTCTTC
TRBD1	TRBV2	TRBJ2-7	NA	CASSSRDRSYEQYF	TGTGCCAGCAGTTCACGGGACAGATCCTACGAGCAGTACTTC
TRBD2	TRBV27	TRBJ2-1	NA	CASSFWLREGLNEQFF	TGTGCCAGCAGTTTTTGGTTGCGGGAGGGCCTCAATGAGCAGTTCTTC
NA	TRBV12-5	TRBJ2-2	once	CASGLNPLDRELFF	TGTGCTAGTGGTTTGAACCCTTTGGACAGGGAGCTGTTTTTT
NA	TRBV4-1	TRBJ2-1	NA	CASSQEGAGYEQFF	TGCGCCAGCAGCCAAGAAGGGGCAGGGTATGAGCAGTTCTTC
TRBD2	TRBV19	TRBJ2-3	NA	CASLARGTDTQYF	TGTGCCAGCCTTGCGCGGGGGACAGATACGCAGTATTTT
NA	TRBV30	TRBJ1-5	NA	CAWSVTGPNQPQHF	TGTGCCTGGAGTGTAACAGGGCCCAATCAGCCCCAGCATTTT
TRBD2	TRBV5-4	TRBJ2-5	NA	CASSLLQAGQETQYF	TGTGCCAGCAGCTTGCTTCAAGCGGGGCAAGAGACCCAGTACTTC
NA	TRBV18	TRBJ1-6	NA	CASSPHDSPNSPLHF	TGTGCCAGCTCACCACACGACAGCCCGAATTCACCCCTCCACTTT
NA	TRBV5-4	TRBJ1-2	NA	CASSRDGGNLYGYTF	TGTGCCAGCAGCCGCGACGGGGGAAACTTATATGGCTACACCTTC
NA	TRBV11-2	TRBJ1-2	NA	CASSLEGPLNGYTF	TGTGCCAGCAGCTTAGAGGGGCCTCTAAACGGCTACACCTTC
NA	TRBV9	TRBJ1-3	NA	CASSLPKDSSGNTIYF	TGTGCCAGCAGCCTACCCAAAGACAGCTCTGGAAACACCATATATTTT
NA	TRBV19	TRBJ2-2	NA	CASSIIKGLNLLNTGELFF	TGTGCCAGTAGTATAATCAAGGGGTTGAACCTACTGAACACCGGGGAGCTGTTTTTT